This TCR beta chain was sequenced for a study of blood T cell repertoires in COVID-19. At the level of the study: Resolution of symptoms, clearance, or two negative PCRs was present in recovered Cohort 3 donors.

Here immunoSEQ multiplex PCR was the method, and the copy in TCRdb shows in-frame clones only, minus some. The sample carries roughly 160,000 clones, roughly 85% recorded once. CDR3 length: 13 amino acids. Germline loops: CDR1 MGHRA, CDR2 YSYEKL. The junction had 3 bases not matched to a gene; V was cut back by 4 bases and J by 4 bases. There are a few counts of this clone. The clonotype originates from a woman aged 70-85 years in a cohort exposed to, infected with or recovered from COVID-19 (not recorded which). Sequenced sample: PBMCs or T cells enriched from blood (not recorded which). This chain uses TRBV4-1 with TRBJ2-5; 7 positions match TRBD2. CDR3 nucleotides: TGCGCCAGCAGCCGGGACTATGGAGAGACCCAGTACTTC. Residues: CASSRDYGETQYF.